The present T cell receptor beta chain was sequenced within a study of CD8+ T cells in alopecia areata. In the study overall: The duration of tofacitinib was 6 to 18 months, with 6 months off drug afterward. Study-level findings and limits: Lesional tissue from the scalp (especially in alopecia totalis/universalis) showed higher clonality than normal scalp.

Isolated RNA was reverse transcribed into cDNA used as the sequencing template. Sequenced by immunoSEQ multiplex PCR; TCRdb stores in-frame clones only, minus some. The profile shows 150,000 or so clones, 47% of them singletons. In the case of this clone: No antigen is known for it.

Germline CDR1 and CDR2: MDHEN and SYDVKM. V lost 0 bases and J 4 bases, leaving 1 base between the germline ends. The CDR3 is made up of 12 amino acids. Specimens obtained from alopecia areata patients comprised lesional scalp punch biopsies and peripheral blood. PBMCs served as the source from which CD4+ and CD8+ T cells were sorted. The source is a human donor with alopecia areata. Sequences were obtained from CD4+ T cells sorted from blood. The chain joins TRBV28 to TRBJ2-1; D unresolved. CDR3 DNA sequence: TGTGCCAGCAGTTTATGGTACAATGAGCAGTTCTTC. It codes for CASSLWYNEQFF.